These 15 T cell receptor beta chains originate from one sample sequenced in a study of CD8+CD57+ T cells in acquired aplastic anemia. CDR3 and TCR beta VDJ profiling relied on a genomic DNA template. TCRdb analysed the reads with MiXCR anew, one entry per CDR3 protein. The table has roughly 130,000 distinct CDR3 sequences, 48% seen once; the top ten hold roughly 2.7%. Sequencing used sorted CD4+, CD8+, or CD8+CD57+ T cells (not recorded which) from PBMCs. Receptors were obtained from a human donor in good health, serving as a control.

The chain has TRBV11-1 and TRBJ2-3, with 9 bases lining up with TRBD2. V was pared by 3 bases and J by 0 bases, with 13 bases of the junction left unmatched. CDR1 and CDR2 (germline): SGHAT, FQDESV (reference sequence). The CDR3 covers 19 residues. The chain's CDR3 is CASSFMAGGPFGSTDTQYF. The CDR3 region has the DNA TGTGCCAGCAGCTTCATGGCGGGGGGGCCTTTTGGGAGCACAGATACGCAGTATTTT.

There are a few counts of this clonotype. The J gene is TRBJ1-1, the V gene TRBV18; 7 bases map to TRBD1. Germline V gene lookup returns CDR1 KGHSH and CDR2 LQKENI. The ends lost 1 base at V and 6 bases at J; junction bases unmatched: 11. CDR3 length equals 16 residues. The CDR3 region has the DNA TGTGCCAGCTCACCACAGGGGGCAAGTGACGGCGCTGAAGCTTTCTTT. It codes for CASSPQGASDGAEAFF.

CDR3 in DNA: TGTGCCAGTAGTATCCCAGCGGGGGGGCGGAATGAGCAGTTCTTC. As protein: CASSIPAGGRNEQFF. V usage is TRBV19 and J usage is TRBJ2-1; 10 nucleotides agree with TRBD2. Germline values: CDR1 LNHDA, CDR2 SQIVND (reference sequence). With 3 bases clipped from V and 7 bases from J, the junction kept 6 bases outside the gene matches. The CDR3 totals 15 residues.

With respect to this clonotype: This may come from a read error, since a much larger clone is one base off. This chain uses TRBV5-8 with TRBJ1-1; weak D call: TRBD1 (6 bases). Germline CDR1 and CDR2: SGHTS and YDEGEE. This CDR3 has 15 residues. This chain's CDR3 is CASSPYRVKNTGAFF. Written as DNA, the CDR3 is TGTGCCAGCAGCCCCTACAGGGTCAAGAACACTGGAGCTTTCTTT.

The chain combines TRBV10-2 with TRBJ1-1; a possible D gene is TRBD1 (5 bases). V lost 3 bases, J lost 6 bases, and 14 bases lay in between. Per germline, CDR1 WSHSY and CDR2 SAAADI. The CDR3 has 14 amino acids. CDR3 coding DNA: TGCGCCAGCAGTGACCCAGGGTACAGTGCTGAAGCTTTCTTT. Translated, it gives CASSDPGYSAEAFF.

This clonotype was seen a handful of times. A much larger clonotype is one base distant, so this may be a read error. The chain recombines TRBV20-1 with TRBJ1-2; TRBD1 matches 7 bases. CDR3 length: 17 amino acids. Germline V gene sequence: CDR1 DFQATT, CDR2 SNEGSKA (reference sequence). CDR3 in DNA: TGCAGTGCTAGAGATCTGGTACTGAACAGGGGCGCGGGCGGCTGCACCTTC. Protein product: CSARDLVLNRGAGGCTF.

This clonotype occurred once. A read error may explain this, as a much larger clone is one base away. The CDR3 does not end in the conserved phenylalanine or tryptophan, so this is likely a read error. V gene TRBV13 combines with J gene TRBJ1-1; 9 bases line up with TRBD1. Unmatched junction bases numbered 8, after V lost 0 bases and J lost 0 bases. The germline gives CDR1 PRHDT, CDR2 FYEKMQ (reference sequence). This CDR3 region has 18 residues. Written as DNA, the CDR3 is TGTGCCAGCAGCTTAGGATCGGGGACAGGGCGGGTGAACACTGAAGCTTTCCTT. Amino acids: CASSLGSGTGRVNTEAFL.

The chain is built from TRBV15 and TRBJ1-1; a weak D match, TRBD1 (6 bases). CDR3 size: 18 residues. CDR1 is LNHNV, CDR2 YYDKDF, per germline (reference sequence). Between the trimmed V and J ends, which lost 0 bases and 8 bases, there was a span of 25 bases. The CDR3 sequence is CATSRDLSDRNPWEEAFF. For the CDR3, the DNA is TGTGCCACCAGCAGAGATCTAAGCGACAGGAACCCGTGGGAGGAAGCTTTCTTT. Full variable domain (rest looked up from reference TRBV15 and TRBJ1-1): DAMVIQNPRYQVTQFGKPVTLSCSQTLNHNVMYWYQQKSSQAPKLLFHYYDKDFNNEADTPDNFQSRRPNTSFCFLDIRSPGLGDTAMYLCATSRDLSDRNPWEEAFFGQGTRLTVV.

This clonotype was seen repeatedly, ten times or more. The chain uses TRBV3-1 and TRBJ1-2; tentative D call: TRBD1 (6 bases). V was shortened by 4 bases and J by 3 bases, with 15 bases between the two germline ends. The CDR3 runs to 15 residues. CDR1 LGHDT and CDR2 YNNKEL come from the germline V gene (reference sequence). This chain's CDR3 is CASSRDKGGYYGYTF. CDR3 in DNA: TGTGCCAGCAGCCGAGACAAGGGGGGCTACTATGGCTACACCTTC.

On this clonotype itself: Sequence at one end of the junction differs from germline and may be a read error. The chain is built from TRBV10-3 and TRBJ1-2, with D possibly being TRBD1 (5 bases). The length of the CDR3 is 14 residues. The V gene's germline CDR1 is ENHRY and CDR2 SYGVKD. The CDR3 coding sequence is TGTGCCAGCAGTCCCACCACAGGTACCTATGGCTACACCTTC. Protein product: CASSPTTGTYGYTF.

This clonotype was detected only a few times. It may be a read error: a sequence one base away is much more abundant. The rearrangement links TRBV5-6 to TRBJ2-1; 12 positions match TRBD2. CDR3 length: 15 amino acids. The V and J ends lost 4 bases and 9 bases, in that order; junction bases with no gene match: 8. Germline CDR1 SGHDT, CDR2 YYEEEE. CDR3 nucleotides: TGTGCCAGCAGCGCAGATGGACTAGCGGGGACTGAGCAGTTCTTC. Protein: CASSADGLAGTEQFF.

The table lists this clonotype with many counts. The CDR3 here is CSVVAGGPGETQYF. CDR3 nucleotides: TGCAGCGTTGTTGCGGGGGGGCCGGGTGAGACCCAGTACTTC. The J gene is TRBJ2-5, the V gene TRBV29-1, with TRBD2 matching 9 bases. The germline V gene has CDR1 SQVTM and CDR2 ANQGSEA. J gave up 5 bases and V 4 bases, and 8 bases lay outside the gene matches. This CDR3 is built from 14 residues.

The chain joins TRBV2 to TRBJ2-2; 9 bases are a match to TRBD2. V gave up 1 base and J gave up 7 bases; unmatched junction bases: 4. The V gene's germline CDR1 is SNHLY and CDR2 FYNNEI. This CDR3 comprises 15 residues. The CDR3 spells CASSEGAGGSGELFF. The CDR3 bases are TGTGCCAGCAGTGAAGGAGCGGGGGGCAGCGGGGAGCTGTTTTTT.

This clonotype appeared many times. The rearrangement links TRBV6-6 to TRBJ2-7; D uncertain. V was cut by 2 bases and J by 1 base, with 6 bases left in between. The CDR3 spans 13 residues. The germline gives CDR1 MNHNY, CDR2 SVGAGI (reference sequence). In nucleotides, the CDR3 is TGTGCCAGCAGTTACGACGGATCCTACGAGCAGTACTTC. It yields the protein CASSYDGSYEQYF.

The chain combines TRBV10-3 with TRBJ2-7; the D is unclear. Per germline, CDR1 ENHRY and CDR2 SYGVKD. This CDR3 is 13 amino acids long. Deletions cut 3 bases from V and 0 bases from J, with 6 bases between. The CDR3 loop reads CAISEASSYEQYF. The CDR3 nucleotides read TGTGCCATCAGTGAAGCTAGCTCCTACGAGCAGTACTTC.